Below, one TCR beta chain is given with its context. Its antigen is unidentified. This sample stems from a study of T cell responses to AZD1222 COVID-19 vaccine. Study details: The study pooled second doses at about 4 or about 12 weeks.

V was trimmed by 7 bases and J by 6 bases, leaving 16 bases between them. CDR1 MNHNY and CDR2 SVGAGI come from the germline V gene (reference sequence). The CDR3 covers 14 residues. Repertoires were generated with immunoSEQ multiplex PCR, while TCRdb's copy carries only in-frame clones and drops some. The sample contains 50,000 to 55,000 clones, roughly 80% of which appear only once. Whole-study results and caveats: Within unmutated variant regions lay the reported targets of nearly half of spike-specific TCRs. When two AZD1222 doses had been given, Spike-specific TCR breadth and depth rose. Seropositive status at baseline applied to only 6 or 7 AZD1222 recipients.

The V gene is TRBV6-6, the J gene TRBJ1-5; maybe TRBD1 (6 bases). The receptor's source is an adult in good health. Specimen: peripheral blood, collected on day 0 of AZD1222 vaccination. CDR3 DNA: TGTGCCAGCATGGTTGGGGGGGCGGGTCAGCCCCAGCATTTT. It yields the protein CASMVGGAGQPQHF.